This T cell receptor beta chain was captured by sequencing in a study of blood T cell repertoires in COVID-19. About the study: The United States, Italy and Spain provided the acute and convalescent COVID-19 samples. Sample material is recorded as cDNA or gDNA derived from T cells, B-cell-depleted T cells, or PBMCs.

Per germline, CDR1 SEHNR and CDR2 FQNEAQ (reference sequence). J was trimmed by 5 bases and V by 4 bases; bases with no gene match: 2. This CDR3 spans 13 amino acids. Per the authors' pipeline: Reference gene primer amplification in the assay estimated nucleated cell counts. The table came from immunoSEQ multiplex PCR; TCRdb's copy has only in-frame clones and leaves some out. That table gives V, J and clone size, and the DNA gave D and trimming. The sample records about 92,000 clones, around 67% being singletons. This chain connects TRBV7-9 to TRBJ1-1; 9 nucleotides match TRBD1. The specimen was peripheral blood. This TCR derives from a woman aged 55-69 years in a cohort sampled during active or convalescent COVID-19. Here the CDR3 reads CASSWDRATEAFF. In DNA, the CDR3 is TGTGCCAGCAGCTGGGACAGGGCAACTGAAGCTTTCTTT.